Sequencing of this T cell receptor (beta chain) was carried out in a study of blood T cell repertoires in COVID-19. Study overall: PBMCs, B-cell-depleted T cells, or T cells were the source of the cDNA or gDNA that made up the material.

TCRdb's copy holds only in-frame clones and misses some; the assay was immunoSEQ multiplex PCR. Seen here are roughly 190,000 clones, roughly 84% observed once, and the top ten hold around 3.1%. The sample consisted of PBMCs or T cells enriched from blood (not recorded which). The receptor's source is a woman in her twenties or thirties who had been exposed to COVID-19.

The CDR3 DNA reads TGTGCCACCAGCAGACCCCTATCGGGAGTCCAAGAGACCCAGTACTTC. It yields the protein CATSRPLSGVQETQYF. This chain joins TRBV15 and TRBJ2-5, with D possibly matching TRBD2 (6 bases). The CDR3 sequence is 16 residues long. In germline, CDR1 is LNHNV, CDR2 YYDKDF (reference sequence). V lost 2 bases and J lost 1, with 14 bases in between.